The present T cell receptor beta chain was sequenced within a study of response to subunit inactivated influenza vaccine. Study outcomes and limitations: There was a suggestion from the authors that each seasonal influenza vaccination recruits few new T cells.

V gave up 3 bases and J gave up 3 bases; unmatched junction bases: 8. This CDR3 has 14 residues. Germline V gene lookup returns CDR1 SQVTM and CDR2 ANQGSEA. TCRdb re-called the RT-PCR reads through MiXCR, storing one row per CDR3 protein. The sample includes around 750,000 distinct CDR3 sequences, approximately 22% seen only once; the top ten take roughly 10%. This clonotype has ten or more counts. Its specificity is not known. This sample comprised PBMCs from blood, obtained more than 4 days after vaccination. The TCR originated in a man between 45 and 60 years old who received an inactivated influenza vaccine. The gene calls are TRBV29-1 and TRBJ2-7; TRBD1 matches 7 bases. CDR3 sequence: CSVELGQRDYEQYF. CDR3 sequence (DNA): TGCAGCGTTGAGCTGGGACAGAGAGACTACGAGCAGTACTTC.